A selection of T cell receptor beta chains follows, all from one sample in a study of preoperative IRX-2 immunotherapy in early breast cancer. Assay used: immunoSEQ multiplex PCR; TCRdb lists only in-frame clones, some missing. This table holds around 30,000 clones, about 83% found once. The sequencing used lymph node tissue, collected before IRX-2 immunotherapy. These receptors came from a human donor with breast cancer. Each CDR3 is given with its conserved first and last residue. The D gene is left open where the match is weak. Clone size is shown for a subset of rows, as once, few, many or a class of expanded clone.

clone size | J gene | V gene | D gene | CDR3 DNA | CDR3 protein
NA | TRBJ2-7 | TRBV15 | NA | TGTGCCACCAGCAGAGATATCGGGGAAAGGATCTACGAGCAGTACTTC | CATSRDIGERIYEQYF
NA | TRBJ1-2 | TRBV11-3 | TRBD1 | TGTGCCAGCAGCCGGGACAGGGAAACCTATGGCTACACCTTC | CASSRDRETYGYTF
NA | TRBJ2-5 | TRBV5-1 | NA | TGCGCCAGCAGCTTGGAGCCAGGGTATGGGGAGACCCAGTACTTC | CASSLEPGYGETQYF
once | TRBJ2-3 | TRBV29-1 | TRBD1 | TGCAGCTTTACACACAGGGGAGTCAGGGATACGCAGTATTTT | CSFTHRGVRDTQYF
NA | TRBJ1-2 | TRBV29-1 | TRBD1 | TGCAGCGTGGGGAAACAGGGGGTAGGCTATGGCTACACCTTC | CSVGKQGVGYGYTF
NA | TRBJ2-5 | TRBV5-1 | NA | TGCGCCAGCAGTTATCAGGGGTACCAAGAGACCCAGTACTTC | CASSYQGYQETQYF
NA | TRBJ1-5 | TRBV6-8 | NA | TGTGCCAGCAGTCATGTCAAGGGGGGTACGGGCAATCAGCCCCAGCATTTT | CASSHVKGGTGNQPQHF
once | TRBJ1-4 | TRBV11-3 | NA | TGTGCCAGCAGCTTATTAGGGGGGGGCGAAAAACTGTTTTTT | CASSLLGGGEKLFF
NA | TRBJ2-1 | TRBV6-8 | TRBD2 | TGTGCCAGCAGTTATGCGGGGGGGTACAAGAATGAGCAGTTCTTC | CASSYAGGYKNEQFF
few | TRBJ1-1 | TRBV5-1 | NA | TGCGCCAGCAGCTCCTCAGGGTACAACACTGAAGCTTTCTTT | CASSSSGYNTEAFF
NA | TRBJ1-4 | TRBV23-1 | TRBD1 | TGCGCCAGCAGCCACACCACCGACAGGGGCTCTAGGGAAAAACTGTTTTTT | CASSHTTDRGSREKLFF
NA | TRBJ2-5 | TRBV6-8 | NA | TGTGCCAGCAGGGGAAAGGGCCTTGAAGAGACCCAGTACTTC | CASRGKGLEETQYF
NA | TRBJ2-6 | TRBV6-8 | NA | TGTGCCAGCAGTCTCCGGTACGGGGCCAACGTCCTGACTTTC | CASSLRYGANVLTF
once | TRBJ2-3 | TRBV7-6 | NA | TGTGCCAGCAGCTTAGGAGGGGGGGCCTGGGCAGATACGCAGTATTTT | CASSLGGGAWADTQYF
few | TRBJ1-2 | TRBV6-8 | NA | TGTGCCAGCAGCCCCCCCGGCCCTCGGGCAAACACCTTC | CASSPPGPRANTF
NA | TRBJ2-2 | TRBV5-1 | NA | TGCGCCAGCAAGGAGAGCGGGTCGAACACCGGGGAGCTGTTTTTT | CASKESGSNTGELFF
NA | TRBJ1-2 | TRBV1 | NA | TGCGCCAGCAGCCAAGAGTCTTATAACGGCTACACCTTC | CASSQESYNGYTF
once | TRBJ1-4 | TRBV5-1 | NA | TGCGCCAGCAGCTCGACAGGCGACTTCGGACGGCTGTTTTTT | CASSSTGDFGRLFF
NA | TRBJ1-6 | TRBV6-8 | NA | TGTGCCAGCACCCCTCACGTAGACGGACATAATTCACCCCTCCACTTT | CASTPHVDGHNSPLHF
once | TRBJ1-2 | TRBV30 | TRBD1 | TGTGCCTGGAGTCGACAGGGGGCGCTTGGCTACACCTTC | CAWSRQGALGYTF
few | TRBJ1-3 | TRBV6-8 | TRBD1 | TGTGCCAGCAGTCGGGACAGCTTTGGAAACACCATATATTTT | CASSRDSFGNTIYF
NA | TRBJ1-4 | TRBV28 | NA | TGTGCCAGCAGTTTGCCCGGGGGCGACGAAAAACTGTTTTTT | CASSLPGGDEKLFF
NA | TRBJ1-2 | TRBV5-1 | TRBD1 | TGCGCCAGCAGCAACCTCGGGACAGGGGATGGCTACACCTTC | CASSNLGTGDGYTF
NA | TRBJ1-6 | TRBV7-8 | TRBD1 | TGTGCCAGCAGCGACAGGGGATTTTCACCCCTCCACTTT | CASSDRGFSPLHF
NA | TRBJ2-6 | TRBV6-8 | NA | TGTGCCGTTCAAATGCCTTCTGGGGCCAACGTCCTGACTTTC | CAVQMPSGANVLTF
NA | TRBJ1-1 | TRBV4-1 | TRBD1 | TGCGCCAGCAGCCGAGAAGGGACAGGGATGAACACTGAAGCTTTCTTT | CASSREGTGMNTEAFF